The source of this T cell receptor beta chain is a study of blood T cell repertoires in COVID-19. Looking at the study overall: From the United States, Italy and Spain came samples of acute and convalescent COVID-19. Sources were T cells, B-cell-depleted T cells, or PBMCs; the material itself was cDNA or gDNA.

As processed by the authors: Reference gene primers were amplified, and this amplification served to estimate nucleated cell counts. Generated by immunoSEQ multiplex PCR, the TCRdb table keeps only in-frame clones and is missing some. The V and J calls and clone size are taken from that table; D and trimming were inferred from the DNA. The data contain roughly 20,000 clones, approximately 80% of them singletons. Germline CDR1 reads SGHRS; CDR2 reads YFSETQ. V was shortened by 4 bases and J by 0 bases, with 8 bases between the two germline ends. The CDR3 is made up of 14 amino acids. The sequence was collected from a man between 65 and 85 years old with COVID-19, enrolled during active disease. The chain combines TRBV5-1 with TRBJ1-5, with unresolved D. The sample was peripheral blood. CDR3 bases: TGCGCCAGCAGCACGGGGAATAGCAATCAGCCCCAGCATTTT. Encoded protein: CASSTGNSNQPQHF.